The present entry profiles one T cell receptor beta chain with its context. As yet, its antigen is unknown. The CDR3 is 15 residues long. CDR1 SGDLS and CDR2 YYNGEE come from the germline V gene. The germline V and J ends were trimmed by 0 bases and 0 bases, with 9 bases remaining between them. The repertoire was sequenced with immunoSEQ multiplex PCR; TCRdb's copy has only in-frame clones and lacks some. Of 23,000 or so clones in the sample, approximately 76% were seen once. The unexposed donors gave CD4+ T cells in about 2010-2019, prior to COVID-19. The cells were cultured for under 13 days before CD4+ T cells were isolated. Fresh IL-2 medium replaced half the medium on days 3 and 7. This record comes from a study of CD4 T cells in relation to SARS-CoV-2 and coronaviruses. Looking at the study overall: TCR beta CDR3s were sequenced after roughly 10-day antigen culture of PBMCs.

The V gene is TRBV9, the J gene TRBJ2-5; D is uncertain. This TCR was recovered from a human donor in good health. The sequenced sample was CD4+ T cells from PBMCs, cultured in vitro. The CDR3 nucleotides are TGTGCCAGCAGCGTAGCTACGGAATACCAAGAGACCCAGTACTTC. It is translated as CASSVATEYQETQYF.